The rows below give T cell receptor beta chains drawn from one sample of a study of blood T cell repertoires in COVID-19. Measured with immunoSEQ multiplex PCR; TCRdb has only the in-frame clones, and not every one. Among 150,000 or so clones listed, 85% to 90% were seen once. Sequencing was performed on peripheral blood. Receptor source: a middle-aged woman with acute or convalescent COVID-19. The CDR3 runs from the conserved cysteine through the conserved F or W. A D gene is named only where the DNA matches it firmly. Rows may omit the clone size; those that give it use once, few, many or a size class.

NA,NA,TRBV5-1,TRBJ1-6,TGCGCCAGCAGCTTGTTAGGAGTGGGGAGTAATTCACCCCTCCACTTT,CASSLLGVGSNSPLHF
few,TRBD1,TRBV18,TRBJ2-5,TGTGCCAGCTCAGAGGACAGGCAAGAGACCCAGTACTTC,CASSEDRQETQYF
NA,NA,TRBV4-2,TRBJ2-7,TGTGCCAGCAGCCAAGATAATCGAGAATGGCAGTACTTC,CASSQDNREWQYF
NA,TRBD2,TRBV7-3,TRBJ2-3,TGTGCCAGCAGCTTAATGCCGACTAGCGGCACAGATACGCAGTATTTT,CASSLMPTSGTDTQYF
NA,NA,TRBV6-5,TRBJ2-3,TGTGCCAGCAGTTACCCCTACGCAGATACGCAGTATTTT,CASSYPYADTQYF
NA,TRBD1,TRBV2,TRBJ2-5,TGTGCCAGCAGTTACAGGGGTTCTGGAGAGACCCAGTACTTC,CASSYRGSGETQYF
NA,NA,TRBV5-1,TRBJ1-2,TGCGCCAGCAGCTTGGCCTTGAGTGGTCGGGGCTACACCTTC,CASSLALSGRGYTF
NA,NA,TRBV5-4,TRBJ2-4,TGTGCCAGCAGTAACAGGGATTTAGCCAAAAACATTCAGTACTTC,CASSNRDLAKNIQYF
NA,TRBD1,TRBV6-4,TRBJ2-2,TGTGCCAGAGACGACAGGGACACCGGGGAGCTGTTTTTT,CARDDRDTGELFF
few,TRBD1,TRBV11-2,TRBJ2-7,TGTGCCAGCAGCCAAAGACAGGGTCTTGGGTACGAGCAGTACTTC,CASSQRQGLGYEQYF
NA,NA,TRBV6-5,TRBJ1-3,TGTGCCAGCACTTCGGGGTTAGGCTCTGGAAACACCATATATTTT,CASTSGLGSGNTIYF
NA,TRBD1,TRBV7-2,TRBJ1-1,TGTGCCAGCAGCTTAGTCGGACAGGGGAACACTGAAGCTTTCTTT,CASSLVGQGNTEAFF
NA,NA,TRBV6-4,TRBJ1-1,TGTGCCAGCAGAGCTAACCGCAGGGCAGGTAACACTGAAGCTTTCTTT,CASRANRRAGNTEAFF
NA,NA,TRBV5-1,TRBJ2-2,TGCGCCAGCACTCTTAACACCGGGGAGCTGTTTTTT,CASTLNTGELFF
NA,TRBD1,TRBV19,TRBJ1-1,TGTGCCAGTAGTACGACGGGACAGGGGGCAGCAGCTTTCTTT,CASSTTGQGAAAFF
NA,NA,TRBV19,TRBJ1-5,TGTGCCAGTAGTATAACAGACAATCAGCCCCAGCATTTT,CASSITDNQPQHF
NA,TRBD2,TRBV5-5,TRBJ2-2,TGTGCCAGCAGCCACGGGGGGGCCAACACCGGGGAGCTGTTTTTT,CASSHGGANTGELFF